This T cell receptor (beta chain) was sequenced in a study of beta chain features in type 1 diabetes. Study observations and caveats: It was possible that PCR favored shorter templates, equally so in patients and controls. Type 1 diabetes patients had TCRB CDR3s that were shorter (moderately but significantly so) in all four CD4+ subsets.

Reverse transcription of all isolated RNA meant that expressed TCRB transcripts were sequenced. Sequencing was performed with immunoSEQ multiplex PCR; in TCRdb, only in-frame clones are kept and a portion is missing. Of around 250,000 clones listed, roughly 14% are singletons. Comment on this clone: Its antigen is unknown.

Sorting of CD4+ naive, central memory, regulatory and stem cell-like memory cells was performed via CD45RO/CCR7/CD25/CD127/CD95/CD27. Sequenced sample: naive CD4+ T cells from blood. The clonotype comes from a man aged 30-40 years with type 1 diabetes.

The CDR3 region is CASSLGDKGDQPQHF. For the CDR3, the DNA is TGCGCCAGCAGCTTGGGGGACAAAGGGGACCAGCCCCAGCATTTT. V usage is TRBV5-1 and J usage is TRBJ1-5; perhaps TRBD1 as D (6 bases). The CDR3 extends over 15 amino acids. Trimming took off 0 bases at V and 7 bases at J, with 14 bases between the two ends. Germline assignment: CDR1 SGHRS and CDR2 YFSETQ.